This T cell receptor beta chain was captured by sequencing in a study of long-term antiretroviral therapy in people with HIV. At the survey level, the v3.0 immunoSEQ assay was run. About 40,000-55,000 T-cell genomes per sample were the sequencing target. The table came from immunoSEQ multiplex PCR; TCRdb's copy has only in-frame clones and leaves some out. The table lists about 24,000 clones, around 80% of them singletons. Overall study results and limits: Dominating the repertoire at all time points were the clones that expanded before ART. HIV repertoires had narrower CDR3 length ranges than controls.

Donors needed at least one pre-ART PBMC sample plus at least two post-ART samples. As regards this clone: The antigen is not known.

CDR1 is LGHNT and CDR2 is FRNRAP in the germline V gene. J was trimmed by 1 base and V by 0 bases; bases with no gene match: 7. The CDR3 runs to 18 residues. Sequenced material: unsorted PBMCs, taken around 4.3 years after starting antiretroviral therapy. V is TRBV12-5 and J is TRBJ1-2, with TRBD1 matching over 11 bases. The TCR comes from a man in his thirties or forties with HIV. The CDR3 nucleotides are TGTGCTAGTGGTTTGGTACGGACAGGGGGCGTCCTTAACTATGGCTACACCTTC. Translating gives CASGLVRTGGVLNYGYTF.